This T cell receptor (beta chain) was sequenced during a study of identical twins. About this clonotype: As yet, its antigen is unknown.

Overall study results and limits: The abundant beta clonotypes from cord blood had fewer insertions, and memory repertoires had none of this. Among beta out-of-frame sequences, excess sharing between twins appeared weaker. Modelling approaches yielded underestimates of out-of-frame TCR alpha sharing between monozygotic twins.

TCRdb reprocessed the 5' RACE reads with MiXCR, giving one entry per CDR3 protein. The repertoire holds a few hundred thousand distinct CDR3 sequences, with roughly 9% as singletons. The TCR sequence derives from a woman in her forties or fifties in good health. Sequenced: naive T cells sorted from blood.

The CDR3 sequence is CSASTSVETQYF. CDR3 DNA sequence: TGCAGCGCCTCGACTAGCGTTGAGACCCAGTACTTC. This sequence joins TRBV29-1 and TRBJ2-5; 8 bases agree with TRBD2. After removal of 7 bases from V and 5 bases from J, the junction contained 6 bases not matched to a gene. The CDR3 is 12 residues long. Germline V CDR1 and CDR2: SQVTM, ANQGSEA.